The subject of this entry is one T cell receptor beta chain. Per the original data handling: By means of reference gene primer amplification, nucleated cell counts were estimated. Libraries were prepared by immunoSEQ multiplex PCR; TCRdb keeps only in-frame clonotypes and omits some of them. From that table come the V and J calls and clone size; the DNA was used to work out D and trimming. The table lists around 310,000 clones, around 87% of them singletons, with 0.95% to 1.3% in the top ten. Those enrolled in Seattle joined during active infection and were followed longitudinally afterward. The sample is drawn from a study of blood T cell repertoires in COVID-19. The wider study: Samples representing acute and convalescent COVID-19 were sourced from the United States, Italy and Spain.

Trimming cost V 4 bases and J 8 bases, with 16 bases left between them. Germline V lookup: CDR1 SGHRS, CDR2 YFSETQ. The CDR3 runs 14 residues. The rearrangement joins TRBV5-1 to TRBJ2-1; D is possibly TRBD2 (5 bases). Material: peripheral blood. The clonotype comes from a woman in her 40s with COVID-19, enrolled during active disease. For the CDR3, the DNA is TGCGCCAGCAGCCCCTTGATGGAGGACTATGAGCAGTTCTTC. This translates into CASSPLMEDYEQFF.